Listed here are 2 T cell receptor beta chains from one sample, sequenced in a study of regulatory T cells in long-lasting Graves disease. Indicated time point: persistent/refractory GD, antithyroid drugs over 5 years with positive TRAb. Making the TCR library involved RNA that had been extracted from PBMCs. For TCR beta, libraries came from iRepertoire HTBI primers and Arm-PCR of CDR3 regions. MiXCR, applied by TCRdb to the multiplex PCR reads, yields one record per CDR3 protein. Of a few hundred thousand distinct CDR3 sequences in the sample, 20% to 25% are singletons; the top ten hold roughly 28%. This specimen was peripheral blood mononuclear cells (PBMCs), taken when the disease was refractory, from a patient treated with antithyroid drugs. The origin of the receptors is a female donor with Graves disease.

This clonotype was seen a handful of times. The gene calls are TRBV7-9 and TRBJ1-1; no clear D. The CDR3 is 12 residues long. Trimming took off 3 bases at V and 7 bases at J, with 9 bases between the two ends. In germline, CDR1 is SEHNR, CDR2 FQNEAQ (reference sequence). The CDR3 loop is CASSLRRIEAFF. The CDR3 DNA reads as TGTGCCAGCAGCTTGAGGAGGATTGAAGCTTTCTTT. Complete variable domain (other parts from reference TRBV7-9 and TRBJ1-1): DTGVSQNPRHKITKRGQNVTFRCDPISEHNRLYWYRQTLGQGPEFLTYFQNEAQLEKSRLLSDRFSAERPKGSFSTLEIQRTEQGDSAMYLCASSLRRIEAFFGQGTRLTVV.

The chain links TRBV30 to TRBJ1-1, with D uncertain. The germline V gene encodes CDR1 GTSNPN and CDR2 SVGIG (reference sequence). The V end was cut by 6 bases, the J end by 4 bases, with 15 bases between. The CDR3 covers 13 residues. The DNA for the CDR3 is TGTGCCTGTAGACAATGGGGAGGCACTGAAGCTTTCTTT. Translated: CACRQWGGTEAFF.